This TCR beta chain was recovered during a study of OX40 agonist ivuxolimab in advanced cancers. The data were produced by immunoSEQ multiplex PCR, yet TCRdb's version contains in-frame clones alone and is incomplete. This sample has about 77,000 clones, with more than 65% found just once. This TCR derives from an adult with an advanced solid tumor such as melanoma, head and neck, liver or kidney cancer. The sequencing used CD4+ or CD8+ T cells sorted from blood, collected in a trial of the OX40 agonist ivuxolimab.

In DNA, the CDR3 is TGTGCCAGCAGTCCCCAGGTGGACTATGGCTACACCTTC. Translation: CASSPQVDYGYTF. This chain connects TRBV14 to TRBJ1-2, with D unresolved. The CDR3 length is 13 residues. Trimming stripped 6 bases from V and 3 bases from J, with 11 bases between. Germline lookup yields CDR1 SGHDN and CDR2 FVKESK.